This T cell receptor (beta chain) was captured in a study of T cells after yellow fever vaccination. Points from the study as a whole: Most primary-vaccination clones reappeared after the booster (about 95% CD4, approximately 88% CD8).

TCRdb ran MiXCR on the 5' RACE reads and lists one entry per CDR3 protein. The sample lists 610,000 or so distinct CDR3 sequences, approximately 13% seen once, with more than 13% in the top ten. In this sample, this clonotype turned up many times. Its target is not known. The sequences come from PBMCs, collected on the day of the yellow fever booster vaccination. The sequence was obtained from a man in his thirties or forties who received the YFV17D yellow fever vaccine.

The CDR3 sequence is CASSLGLGQETQYF. DNA for the CDR3: TGTGCCAGCAGCCTAGGTCTCGGGCAAGAGACCCAGTACTTC. V and J are TRBV7-2 and TRBJ2-5; D is undetermined. The CDR3 spans 14 residues. V gave up 5 bases and J gave up 2 bases, with 12 bases separating them. Germline V lookup: CDR1 SGHTA, CDR2 FQGNSA.